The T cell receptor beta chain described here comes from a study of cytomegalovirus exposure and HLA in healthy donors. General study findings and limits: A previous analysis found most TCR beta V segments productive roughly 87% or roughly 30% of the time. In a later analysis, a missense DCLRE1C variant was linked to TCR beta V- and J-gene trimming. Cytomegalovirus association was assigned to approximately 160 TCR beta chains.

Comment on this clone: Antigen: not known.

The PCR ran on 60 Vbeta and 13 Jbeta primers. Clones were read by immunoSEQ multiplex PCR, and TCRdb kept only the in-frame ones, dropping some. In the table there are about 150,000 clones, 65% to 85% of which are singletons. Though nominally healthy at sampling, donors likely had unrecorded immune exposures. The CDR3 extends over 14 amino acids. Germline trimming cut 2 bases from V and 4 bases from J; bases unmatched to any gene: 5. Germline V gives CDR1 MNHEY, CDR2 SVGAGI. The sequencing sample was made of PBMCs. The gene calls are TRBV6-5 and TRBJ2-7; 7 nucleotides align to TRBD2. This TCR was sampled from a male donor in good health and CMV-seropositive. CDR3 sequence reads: CASSYRQGGYEQYF. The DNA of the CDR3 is TGTGCCAGCAGTTACCGCCAGGGAGGGTACGAGCAGTACTTC.